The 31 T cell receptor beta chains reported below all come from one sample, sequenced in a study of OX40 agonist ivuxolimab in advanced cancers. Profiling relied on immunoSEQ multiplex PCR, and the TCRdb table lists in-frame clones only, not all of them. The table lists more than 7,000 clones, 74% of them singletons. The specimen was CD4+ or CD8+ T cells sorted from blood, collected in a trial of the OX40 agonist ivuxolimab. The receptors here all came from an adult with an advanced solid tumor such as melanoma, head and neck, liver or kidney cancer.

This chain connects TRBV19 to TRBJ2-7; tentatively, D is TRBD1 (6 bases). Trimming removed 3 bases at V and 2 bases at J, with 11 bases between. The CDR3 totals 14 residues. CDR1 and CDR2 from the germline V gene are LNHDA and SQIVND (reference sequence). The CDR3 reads CASSIGRGPYEQYF. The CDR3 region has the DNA TGTGCCAGTAGTATTGGCAGGGGTCCCTACGAGCAGTACTTC.

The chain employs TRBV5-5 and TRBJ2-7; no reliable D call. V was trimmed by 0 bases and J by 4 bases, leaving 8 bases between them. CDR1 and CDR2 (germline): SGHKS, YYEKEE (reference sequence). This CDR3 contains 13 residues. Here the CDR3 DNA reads TGTGCCAGCAGCTTGGGGCCTCAATACGAGCAGTACTTC. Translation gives CASSLGPQYEQYF.

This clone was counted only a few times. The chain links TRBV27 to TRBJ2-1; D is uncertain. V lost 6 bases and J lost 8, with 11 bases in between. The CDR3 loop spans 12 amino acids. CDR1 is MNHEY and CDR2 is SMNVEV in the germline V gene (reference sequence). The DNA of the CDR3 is TGTGCCAGCAGGGATTATTGGGATGAGCAGTTCTTC. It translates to CASRDYWDEQFF.

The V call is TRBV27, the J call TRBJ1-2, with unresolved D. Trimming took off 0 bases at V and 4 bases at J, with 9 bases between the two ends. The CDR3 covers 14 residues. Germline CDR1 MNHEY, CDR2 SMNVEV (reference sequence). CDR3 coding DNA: TGTGCCAGCAGTTTATCTCGCTCCCTCTATGGCTACACCTTC. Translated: CASSLSRSLYGYTF.

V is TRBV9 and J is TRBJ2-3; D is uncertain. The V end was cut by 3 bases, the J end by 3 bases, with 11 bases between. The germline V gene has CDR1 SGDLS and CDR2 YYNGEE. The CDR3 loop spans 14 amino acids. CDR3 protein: CASSDFPQTDTQYF. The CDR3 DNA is TGTGCCAGCAGCGACTTCCCCCAAACAGATACGCAGTATTTT.

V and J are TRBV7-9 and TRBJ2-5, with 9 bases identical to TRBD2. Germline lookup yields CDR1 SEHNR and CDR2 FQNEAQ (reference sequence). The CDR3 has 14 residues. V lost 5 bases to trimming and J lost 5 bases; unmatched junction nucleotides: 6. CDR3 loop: CASSVSGSRETQYF. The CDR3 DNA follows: TGTGCCAGCAGCGTTAGCGGGAGTAGGGAGACCCAGTACTTC.

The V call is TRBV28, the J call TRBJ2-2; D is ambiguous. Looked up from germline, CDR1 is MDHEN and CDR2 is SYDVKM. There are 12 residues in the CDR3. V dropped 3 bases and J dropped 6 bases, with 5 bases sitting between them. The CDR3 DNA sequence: TGTGCCAGCAGTTTGCAGTCCGGGGAGCTGTTTTTT. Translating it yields CASSLQSGELFF.

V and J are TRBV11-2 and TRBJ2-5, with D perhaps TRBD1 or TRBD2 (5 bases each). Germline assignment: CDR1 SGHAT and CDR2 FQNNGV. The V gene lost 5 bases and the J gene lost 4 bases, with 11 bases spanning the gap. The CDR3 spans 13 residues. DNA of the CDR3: TGTGCCAGCAGCCAAATGGGGACAGAGACCCAGTACTTC. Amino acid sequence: CASSQMGTETQYF.

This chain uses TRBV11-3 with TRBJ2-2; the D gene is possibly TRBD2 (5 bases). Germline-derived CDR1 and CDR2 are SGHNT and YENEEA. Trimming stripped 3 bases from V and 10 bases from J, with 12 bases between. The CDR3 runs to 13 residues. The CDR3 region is CASSFFYREELFF. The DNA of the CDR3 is TGTGCCAGCAGCTTCTTTTACCGGGAGGAGCTGTTTTTT.

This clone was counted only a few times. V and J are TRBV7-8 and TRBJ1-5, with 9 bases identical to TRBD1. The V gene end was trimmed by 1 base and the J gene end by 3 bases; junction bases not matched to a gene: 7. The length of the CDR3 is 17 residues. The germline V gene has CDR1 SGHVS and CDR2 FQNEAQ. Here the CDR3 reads CASSLGGTGRLNQPQHF. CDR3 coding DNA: TGTGCCAGCAGCTTAGGAGGGACAGGGCGGCTCAATCAGCCCCAGCATTTT.

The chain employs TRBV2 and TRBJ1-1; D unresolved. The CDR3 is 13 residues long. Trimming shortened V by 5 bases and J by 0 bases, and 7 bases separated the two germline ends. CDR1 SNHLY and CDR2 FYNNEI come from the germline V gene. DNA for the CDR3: TGTGCCAGCAGTCCTACAATGAACACTGAAGCTTTCTTT. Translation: CASSPTMNTEAFF.

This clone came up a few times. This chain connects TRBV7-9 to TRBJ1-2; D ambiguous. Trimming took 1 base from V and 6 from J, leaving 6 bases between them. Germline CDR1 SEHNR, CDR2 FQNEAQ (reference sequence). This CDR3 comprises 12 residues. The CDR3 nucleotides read TGTGCCAGCAGCTTAGGGTTGGATGGCTACACCTTC. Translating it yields CASSLGLDGYTF.

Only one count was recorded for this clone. As DNA, the CDR3 is TGTGCCAGCAGCCAACCGGGACAGGGGTTCAACGAGCAGTACTTC. It is translated as CASSQPGQGFNEQYF. The chain carries TRBV11-2 and TRBJ2-7; 10 bases are shared with TRBD1. The ends lost 5 bases at V and 5 bases at J; junction bases unmatched: 9. The germline CDR1 and CDR2 sequences are SGHAT and FQNNGV. The length of the CDR3 is 15 residues.

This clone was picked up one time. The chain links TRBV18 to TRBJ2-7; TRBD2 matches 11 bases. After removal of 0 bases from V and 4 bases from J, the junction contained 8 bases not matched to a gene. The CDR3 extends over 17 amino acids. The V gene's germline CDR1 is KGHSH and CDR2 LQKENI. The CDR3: CASSPPILAGGIYEQYF. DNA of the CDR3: TGTGCCAGCTCACCACCGATCCTAGCGGGGGGCATTTACGAGCAGTACTTC.

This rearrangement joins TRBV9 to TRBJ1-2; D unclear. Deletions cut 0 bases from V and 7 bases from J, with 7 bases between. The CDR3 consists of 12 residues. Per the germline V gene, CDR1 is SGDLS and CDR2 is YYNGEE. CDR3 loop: CASSVDGGGYTF. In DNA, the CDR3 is TGTGCCAGCAGCGTAGACGGCGGTGGCTACACCTTC.

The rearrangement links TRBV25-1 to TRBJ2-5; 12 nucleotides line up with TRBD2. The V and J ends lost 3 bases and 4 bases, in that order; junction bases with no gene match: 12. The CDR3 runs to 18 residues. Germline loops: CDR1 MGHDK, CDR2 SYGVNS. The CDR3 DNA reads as TGTGCCAGCAGTGAGGGCAAGGCCCTAGCGGGAGGGCGAGAGACCCAGTACTTC. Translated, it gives CASSEGKALAGGRETQYF.

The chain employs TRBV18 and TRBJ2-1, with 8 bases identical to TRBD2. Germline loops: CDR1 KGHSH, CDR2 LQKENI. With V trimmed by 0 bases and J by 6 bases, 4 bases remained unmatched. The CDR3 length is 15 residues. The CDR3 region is CASSPPAGESNEQFF. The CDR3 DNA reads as TGTGCCAGCTCACCACCAGCGGGAGAGTCCAATGAGCAGTTCTTC.

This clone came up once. CDR3 region: CASSRRDRGLPEAFF. CDR3 DNA: TGCGCCAGCAGCCGTCGGGACAGGGGGTTACCTGAAGCTTTCTTT. V usage is TRBV4-3 and J usage is TRBJ1-1, with 11 positions matching TRBD1. Unmatched junction bases numbered 7, after V lost 4 bases and J lost 6 bases. From germline, CDR1 is LGHNA and CDR2 YSLEER. This CDR3 is 15 amino acids long.

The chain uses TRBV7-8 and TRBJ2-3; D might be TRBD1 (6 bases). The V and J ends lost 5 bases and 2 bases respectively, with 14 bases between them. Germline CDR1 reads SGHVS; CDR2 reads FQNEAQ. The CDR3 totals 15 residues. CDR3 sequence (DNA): TGTGCCAGCAGCCTCGAGGGGGTGGCCACAGATACGCAGTATTTT. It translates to CASSLEGVATDTQYF.

The CDR3 bases are TGTGCCAGCAGCTCCTGGACTACCTCCTACGAGCAGTACTTC. It encodes CASSSWTTSYEQYF. The chain uses TRBV5-4 and TRBJ2-7; the D gene is possibly TRBD2 (6 bases). V shed 3 bases and J shed 0 bases, with 10 bases lying between them. CDR3 length: 14 amino acids. The germline CDR1 and CDR2 sequences are SGHNT and YYREEE (reference sequence).

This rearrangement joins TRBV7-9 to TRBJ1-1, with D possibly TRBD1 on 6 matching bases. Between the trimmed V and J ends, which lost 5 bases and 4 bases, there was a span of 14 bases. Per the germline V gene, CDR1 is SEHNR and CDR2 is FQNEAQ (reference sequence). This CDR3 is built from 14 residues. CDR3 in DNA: TGTGCCAGCAGCGCCCTAGGGGGGAGCACTGAAGCTTTCTTT. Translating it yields CASSALGGSTEAFF.

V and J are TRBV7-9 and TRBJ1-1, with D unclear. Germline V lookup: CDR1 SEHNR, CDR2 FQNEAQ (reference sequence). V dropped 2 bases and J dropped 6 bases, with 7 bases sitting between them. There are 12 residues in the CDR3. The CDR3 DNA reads TGTGCCAGCAGCTTATCGTCCCCTGAAGCTTTCTTT. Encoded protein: CASSLSSPEAFF.

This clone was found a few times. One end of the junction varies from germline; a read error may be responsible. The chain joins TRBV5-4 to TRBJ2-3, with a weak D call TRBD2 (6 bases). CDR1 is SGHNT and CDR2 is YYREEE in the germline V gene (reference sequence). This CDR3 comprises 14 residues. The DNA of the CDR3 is TGTGCCAGCAGGTTGGACTATAGCACAGATACGCAGTATTTT. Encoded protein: CASRLDYSTDTQYF. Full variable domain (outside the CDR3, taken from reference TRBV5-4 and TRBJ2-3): ETGVTQSPTHLIKTRGQQVTLRCSSQSGHNTVSWYQQALGQGPQFIFQYYREEENGRGNFPPRFSGLQFPNYSSELNVNALELDDSALYLCASRLDYSTDTQYFGPGTRLTVL.

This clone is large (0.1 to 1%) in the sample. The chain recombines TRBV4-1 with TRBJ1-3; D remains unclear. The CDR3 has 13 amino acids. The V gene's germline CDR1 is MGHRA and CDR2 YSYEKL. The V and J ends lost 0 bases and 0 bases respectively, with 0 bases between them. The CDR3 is CASSQDSGNTIYF. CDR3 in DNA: TGCGCCAGCAGCCAAGACTCTGGAAACACCATATATTTT.

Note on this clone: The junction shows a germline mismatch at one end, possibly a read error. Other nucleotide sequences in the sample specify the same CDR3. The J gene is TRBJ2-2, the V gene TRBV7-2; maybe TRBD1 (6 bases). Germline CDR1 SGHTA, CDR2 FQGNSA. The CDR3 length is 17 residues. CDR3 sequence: CASSAPGHQTVTGELFF. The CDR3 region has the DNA TGTGCCAGCAGCGCACCGGGACACCAAACAGTTACCGGAGAGCTGTTTTTT.

In nucleotides, the CDR3 is TGCGCCAGCAGTGAGTCAATTTATGAGCGGGAGAGCTCCTACGAGCAGTACTTC. Translating it yields CASSESIYERESSYEQYF. The rearrangement joins TRBV10-2 to TRBJ2-7; TRBD2 agrees at 8 bases. Germline CDR1 reads WSHSY; CDR2 reads SAAADI. V dropped 0 bases and J dropped 0; count of bases not matched to a gene: 10. This CDR3 has 18 amino acids.

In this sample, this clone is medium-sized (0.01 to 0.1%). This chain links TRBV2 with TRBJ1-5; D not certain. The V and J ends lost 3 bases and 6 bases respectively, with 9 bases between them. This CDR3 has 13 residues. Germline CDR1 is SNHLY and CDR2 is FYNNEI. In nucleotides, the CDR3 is TGTGCCAGCAGTGACGCGCTCGGTCAGCCCCAGCATTTT. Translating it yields CASSDALGQPQHF.

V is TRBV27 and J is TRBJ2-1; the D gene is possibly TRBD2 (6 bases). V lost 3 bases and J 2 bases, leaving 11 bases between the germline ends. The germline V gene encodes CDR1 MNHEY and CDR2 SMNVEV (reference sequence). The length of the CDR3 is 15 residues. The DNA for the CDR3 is TGTGCCAGCAGTTTTAACGCGGGGCCCTACAATGAGCAGTTCTTC. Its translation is CASSFNAGPYNEQFF.

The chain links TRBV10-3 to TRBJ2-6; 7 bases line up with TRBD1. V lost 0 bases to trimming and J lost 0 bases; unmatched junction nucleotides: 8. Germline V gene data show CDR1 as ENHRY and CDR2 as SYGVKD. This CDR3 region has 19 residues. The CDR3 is CAISESSRDRNSGANVLTF. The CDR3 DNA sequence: TGTGCCATCAGTGAGTCAAGCCGGGACAGAAACTCTGGGGCCAACGTCCTGACTTTC.

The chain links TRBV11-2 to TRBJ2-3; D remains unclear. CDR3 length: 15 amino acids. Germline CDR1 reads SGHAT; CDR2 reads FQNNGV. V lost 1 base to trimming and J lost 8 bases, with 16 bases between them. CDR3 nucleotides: TGTGCCAGCAGCTTAGGTACTGGGCGTTTCGGTACGCAGTATTTT. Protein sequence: CASSLGTGRFGTQYF.

CDR3 protein: CASSVGGLNYGYTF. The DNA of the CDR3 is TGTGCCAGCAGCGTAGGGGGGCTCAACTATGGCTACACCTTC. The V gene is TRBV9, the J gene TRBJ1-2; a possible D gene is TRBD1 (6 bases). CDR3 length equals 14 residues. In germline, CDR1 is SGDLS, CDR2 YYNGEE. Trimming pared 0 bases from V and 2 bases from J, leaving 8 bases between.